One sample yielded the 8 T cell receptor beta chains listed below, sequenced in a study of T-cell memory formation after mild COVID-19. MiXCR, run by TCRdb on the 5' RACE reads, gives a single entry per CDR3 protein. The top ten clones hold approximately 14% of a sample with 25,000 to 30,000 distinct CDR3 sequences, 10% to 15% of them seen once. The sequencing sample was made of PBMCs or a T cell subset sorted from them (not recorded which). All receptors derive from an adult woman who had mild COVID-19 (a few samples of this study predate the infection). Cell type and time point are not known.

This clonotype showed up many times. V is TRBV6-5 and J is TRBJ1-3; perhaps TRBD1 as D (5 bases). V shed 5 bases and J shed 1 base, with 9 bases lying between them. CDR3 length equals 14 residues. Per germline, CDR1 MNHEY and CDR2 SVGAGI. CDR3 nucleotides: TGTGCCAGCAGTCTCGGGGCGTCTGGAAACACCATATATTTT. It translates to CASSLGASGNTIYF.

At least ten counts were recorded for this clonotype. This chain links TRBV4-2 with TRBJ2-5; D remains unclear. The V gene lost 0 bases and the J gene lost 3 bases, with 5 bases spanning the gap. This CDR3 has 13 residues. The germline CDR1 and CDR2 sequences are LGHNA and YNFKEQ. CDR3 in DNA: TGTGCCAGCAGCCAAGATGGTAAAGAGACCCAGTACTTC. It yields the protein CASSQDGKETQYF.

This clonotype was recorded many times. This CDR3 reads CASSPDRGPQPQHF. The CDR3 bases are TGTGCCAGCAGCCCAGACAGGGGGCCTCAGCCCCAGCATTTT. This chain connects TRBV7-2 to TRBJ1-5, with TRBD1 matching 10 bases. After removal of 5 bases from V and 6 bases from J, the junction contained 4 bases not matched to a gene. CDR1 and CDR2 (germline): SGHTA, FQGNSA. CDR3 length equals 14 residues.

This clonotype was counted many times. V gene TRBV5-6 combines with J gene TRBJ2-1; D is uncertain. V was cut by 1 base and J by 9 bases, with 8 bases left in between. The CDR3 contains 12 residues. Germline loops: CDR1 SGHDT, CDR2 YYEEEE. CDR3 DNA: TGTGCCAGCAGCTTGTGGCAGTTTGAGCAGTTCTTC. It specifies CASSLWQFEQFF.

The genes are TRBV6-5 and TRBJ1-2; the D gene is possibly TRBD1 (5 bases). The CDR3 runs to 12 residues. Germline V CDR1 and CDR2: MNHEY, SVGAGI. Trimming took off 10 bases at V and 7 bases at J, with 16 bases between the two ends. CDR3 sequence reads: CATGRSLGGYTF. DNA for the CDR3: TGTGCCACGGGACGTTCACTGGGTGGCTACACCTTC.

Ten or more counts support this clonotype. The rearrangement links TRBV3-1 to TRBJ2-1; the D is unclear. Trimming took 4 bases from V and 8 from J, leaving 18 bases between them. Germline V lookup: CDR1 LGHDT, CDR2 YNNKEL (reference sequence). This CDR3 spans 15 amino acids. CDR3 amino acids: CASSPGPIWMDEQFF. The CDR3 DNA follows: TGTGCCAGCAGCCCCGGCCCCATCTGGATGGATGAGCAGTTCTTC.

This clonotype was observed at least ten times. The V call is TRBV6-5, the J call TRBJ2-2; tentatively, D is TRBD2 (6 bases). Trimming cost V 2 bases and J 0 bases, with 10 bases left between them. Germline V gene data show CDR1 as MNHEY and CDR2 as SVGAGI. There are 16 residues in the CDR3. This CDR3 is CASSYETSSNTGELFF. The CDR3 bases are TGTGCCAGCAGTTACGAAACTAGCTCGAACACCGGGGAGCTGTTTTTT.

This clonotype is classed as medium-sized (0.01 to 0.1%). The chain joins TRBV4-1 to TRBJ2-3; D possibly corresponds to TRBD2 (6 bases). Germline V gene lookup returns CDR1 MGHRA and CDR2 YSYEKL. Trimming left V 3 bases short and J 2 bases short, with 18 bases between. The CDR3 sequence is 17 residues long. DNA of the CDR3: TGCGCCAGCAGCCACTCCTTAAGCGGGTCTCACACAGATACGCAGTATTTT. This codes for CASSHSLSGSHTDTQYF.